The subject of this entry is one T cell receptor (beta chain). The antigen is not known. Unique molecular identifiers were incorporated when the TCRbeta library was constructed. MiXCR, applied by TCRdb to the PCR reads, yields one record per CDR3 protein. This sample carries 250,000 or so distinct CDR3 sequences, more than 20% of them seen once, and the ten largest clones take about 5%. This entry comes from a study of T-cell reconstitution after alpha-beta-depleted transplantation in children. V dropped 2 bases and J dropped 8 bases, with 9 bases sitting between them. Germline values: CDR1 SGHAT, CDR2 FQNNGV. This CDR3 comprises 12 residues. Study-wide points: At around two months after transplant, the alpha-beta T cells were reportedly derived from several hundred expanded clones that came from non-depleted graft cells. High day-60 TCRbeta diversity in some patients came from surviving recipient T cells and thymic progenitors. A year had passed since transplant, and T-cell counts and diversity by then came mostly from newly produced T cells.

This sequence originates from a female patient aged 2-15 years who had a stem cell transplant for congenital amegakaryocytic thrombocytopenia, so the T cells may come from the graft donor. Sequenced material: PBMCs, mostly from graft donor cells, taken 360 days after TCRalphabeta/CD19-depleted stem cell transplant. The V call is TRBV11-2, the J call TRBJ1-2, with D uncertain. The CDR3 sequence: CASSLNLGGYTF. The CDR3 DNA reads as TGTGCCAGCAGCTTAAACCTCGGAGGCTACACCTTC.